One TCR beta chain is described in this entry. In its sample, this clone was seen many times. Its antigen is currently not known. The record has no base qualities; no much larger clone is one base away. The data were obtained in a study of blood T cell repertoires in COVID-19 (dated by TCRdb to 2018 to 2021). With respect to the entire study: Collaborator samples came from the United States, Italy and Spain and covered acute and convalescent phases of COVID-19. The repertoires were released in a freely available public database meant as a resource for research on the immune response to SARS-CoV-2. Deeply sampled blood TCRbeta repertoires from subjects exposed to, actively infected with, or recovered from COVID-19 were included in the dataset. The samples were drawn from two sources: the first 160 participants of the ongoing ImmuneRACE study, and 950 to 1,500 subjects contributed by 6 global collaborators. The prospective study material was composed of cDNA or gDNA derived from T cells, B-cell-depleted T cells, or PBMCs. Nearly every sample came with metadata listing a de-identified subject ID, COVID-19 status, age in years and sex. HLA class I and class II types, where available, came from metadata supplied by the sample provider rather than from assay-based typing. What the study reported, not specific to this receptor: Clinical and demographic metadata were provided uncurated, with the amount varying by source and participant.

Whole blood was collected in K2EDTA tubes by collaborating institutions according to the institutions' own protocols. For TCRbeta analysis, collaborators shipped samples as frozen whole blood, isolated PBMCs, or DNA extracted from either of those sample types. TCRbeta CDR3 regions were amplified from genomic DNA by means of the immunoSEQ Assay, a bias-controlled multiplex PCR. The authors' analysis ran thus. The number of nucleated cells in each sample was estimated from the amplification of reference gene primers within the assay. To quantify the absolute abundance of each unique TCRbeta CDR3 rearrangement, sequence reads were collapsed and filtered. Productive Simpson clonality was computed per sample as the square root of Simpson's diversity index over productive rearrangements. This immuneACCESS table, as held by TCRdb, lists in-frame sequences with V and J called but not all clones. Of the missing ones, under half trace to an unresolved V gene in checked studies; the others have no known cause. The V and J calls and clone size come from that table; D and trimming were worked out from the DNA. In all, the sample holds 75,000 to 95,000 clones, and about 70% of those were seen once. Around 25% of the sample goes to the ten largest clones.

This receptor was identified in a woman aged 55-75 years in a cohort sampled during active or convalescent COVID-19. Sample: peripheral blood.

The sequenced DNA is TGTGCCAGCAGGTGGACAGGGGTAAAGGCTAACTATGGCTACACCTTC. It translates as CASRWTGVKANYGYTF. In this chain, TRBV28 is recombined with TRBJ1-2; TRBD1 matches 9 bases in the middle. The CDR3 sequence holds 16 residues, the cysteine and phenylalanine included. The only DNA kept is the CDR3, 48 bases in frame from the first base. The CDR1 and CDR2 encoded by the germline V gene are MDHEN and SYDVKM. V is trimmed back by 6 bases and J by 0 bases, and the junction contains 8 bases that no gene match accounts for.